The 9 T cell receptor beta chains reported below all come from one sample, sequenced in a study of blood T cell repertoires in COVID-19. The repertoire was sequenced with immunoSEQ multiplex PCR; TCRdb's copy has only in-frame clones and lacks some. The table has under 200,000 clones, approximately 83% seen once. The sample was peripheral blood. All receptors come from a human donor with acute or convalescent COVID-19. The donor label of this sample is uncertain.

V is TRBV27 and J is TRBJ1-2; 8 nucleotides match TRBD1. This CDR3 contains 15 residues. J lost 3 bases, V lost 2 bases, and 5 bases had no gene match. The germline gives CDR1 MNHEY, CDR2 SMNVEV (reference sequence). CDR3 in DNA: TGTGCCAGCAGTTTACGATTGACAGGGGACTATGGCTACACCTTC. Translating it yields CASSLRLTGDYGYTF.

This chain uses TRBV29-1 with TRBJ1-2, with D possibly matching TRBD1 (5 bases). The CDR3 extends over 13 amino acids. V lost 4 bases to trimming and J lost 4 bases, with 13 bases between them. Germline values: CDR1 SQVTM, CDR2 ANQGSEA. CDR3 sequence reads: CSVAGQGGYGYTF. The CDR3 bases are TGCAGCGTTGCAGGTCAGGGAGGCTATGGCTACACCTTC.

The chain joins TRBV2 to TRBJ1-3; maybe TRBD1 (5 bases). The CDR3 length is 16 residues. V lost 2 bases to trimming and J lost 0 bases, with 11 bases between them. Germline loops: CDR1 SNHLY, CDR2 FYNNEI. CDR3 sequence: CASSERGKSSGNTIYF. DNA of the CDR3: TGTGCCAGCAGTGAAAGGGGCAAGAGCTCTGGAAACACCATATATTTT.

The CDR3 is CASSLSQGARRNTEAFF. Written as DNA, the CDR3 is TGTGCCAGCAGTTTAAGCCAGGGGGCCAGGAGGAACACTGAAGCTTTCTTT. The V and J genes are TRBV28 and TRBJ1-1; 8 positions agree with TRBD1. Germline CDR1 is MDHEN and CDR2 is SYDVKM. CDR3 length equals 17 residues. Trimming removed 2 bases from V and 1 base from J; junction bases left unmatched: 9.

This clone was detected only a few times. The chain recombines TRBV7-6 with TRBJ1-1; D remains unclear. CDR1 is SGHVS, CDR2 FNYEAQ, per germline. The CDR3 covers 16 residues. The ends were cut back, 2 bases at V and 5 bases at J, with 18 bases in the middle. CDR3 nucleotide sequence: TGTGCCAGCAGCTTATGGCTGGAAGGAGGTGCGACTGAAGCTTTCTTT. Protein: CASSLWLEGGATEAFF.

This chain links TRBV2 with TRBJ1-1; 7 nucleotides agree with TRBD1. The J segment lost 4 bases and the V segment lost 2 bases, leaving 4 bases of the junction unmatched. In germline, CDR1 is SNHLY, CDR2 FYNNEI. CDR3 length equals 14 residues. CDR3 sequence: CASSERAGGTEAFF. Written as DNA, the CDR3 is TGTGCCAGCAGTGAAAGGGCAGGGGGCACTGAAGCTTTCTTT. The variable domain in full, with the rest retrieved from reference TRBV2 and TRBJ1-1, is EPEVTQTPSHQVTQMGQEVILRCVPISNHLYFYWYRQILGQKVEFLVSFYNNEISEKSEIFDDQFSVERPDGSNFTLKIRSTKLEDSAMYFCASSERAGGTEAFFGQGTRLTVV.

The J gene is TRBJ2-5, the V gene TRBV7-9, with D unclear. Germline V lookup: CDR1 SEHNR, CDR2 FQNEAQ (reference sequence). V lost 5 bases, J lost 5 bases, and 9 bases lay in between. This CDR3 region has 12 residues. The CDR3 here is CASSRSGETQYF. CDR3 in DNA: TGTGCCAGCAGCCGATCCGGGGAGACCCAGTACTTC.

This clone was counted between two and nine times. The V call is TRBV9, the J call TRBJ1-4; D is unresolved. The V end was cut by 0 bases, the J end by 5 bases, with 11 bases between. The CDR3 totals 15 residues. The germline V gene has CDR1 SGDLS and CDR2 YYNGEE. The CDR3 bases are TGTGCCAGCAGCGTAGCCCCTCGTGCGAATGAAAAACTGTTTTTT. It specifies CASSVAPRANEKLFF.

This rearrangement joins TRBV25-1 to TRBJ1-2, with a possible D match to TRBD1 (5 bases). Germline CDR1 MGHDK, CDR2 SYGVNS. The CDR3 has 13 residues. The V end lost 6 bases, the J end lost 3 bases, and 11 bases lay between the germline ends. CDR3 nucleotide sequence: TGTGCCAGCAGCCCCCCGGGGGACTATGGCTACACCTTC. This encodes CASSPPGDYGYTF.